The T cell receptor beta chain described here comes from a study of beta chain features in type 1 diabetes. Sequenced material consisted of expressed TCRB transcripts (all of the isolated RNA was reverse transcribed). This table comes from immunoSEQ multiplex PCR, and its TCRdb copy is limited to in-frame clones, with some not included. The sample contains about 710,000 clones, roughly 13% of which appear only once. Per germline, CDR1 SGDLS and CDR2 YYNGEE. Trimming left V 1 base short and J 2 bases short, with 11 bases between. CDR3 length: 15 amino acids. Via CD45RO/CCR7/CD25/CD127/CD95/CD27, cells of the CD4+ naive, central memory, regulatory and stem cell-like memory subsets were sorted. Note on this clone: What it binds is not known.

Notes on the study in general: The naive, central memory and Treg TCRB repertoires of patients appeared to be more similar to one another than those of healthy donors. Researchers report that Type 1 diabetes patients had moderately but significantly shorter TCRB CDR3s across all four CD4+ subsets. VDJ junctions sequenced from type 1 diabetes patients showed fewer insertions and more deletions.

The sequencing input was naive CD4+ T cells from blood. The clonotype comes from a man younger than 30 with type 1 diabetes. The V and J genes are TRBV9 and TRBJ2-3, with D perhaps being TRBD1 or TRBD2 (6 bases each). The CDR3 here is CASSVLEGVTDTQYF. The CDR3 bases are TGTGCCAGCAGCGTATTGGAGGGGGTCACAGATACGCAGTATTTT.